Following are 7 T cell receptor beta chains from one sample sequenced in a study of blood T cell repertoires in COVID-19. Generated by immunoSEQ multiplex PCR, the TCRdb table keeps only in-frame clones and is missing some. The data contain about 34,000 clones, 75% to 80% of them singletons. Sequences were obtained from peripheral blood. These receptors all stem from a human donor in a cohort sampled during active COVID-19.

This clone was seen a handful of times. The chain is built from TRBV20-1 and TRBJ2-3; perhaps TRBD2 as D (5 bases). Germline CDR1 reads DFQATT; CDR2 reads SNEGSKA (reference sequence). The V end lost 5 bases, the J end lost 10 bases, and 13 bases lay between the germline ends. The CDR3 runs to 11 residues. The CDR3 sequence: CSAGELGAQYF. The DNA for the CDR3 is TGCAGTGCTGGGGAGCTGGGTGCGCAGTATTTT.

There are a few counts of this clone. Here the CDR3 DNA reads TGTGCCAGCTCACCACCAGTAGGGGATGGAAACACCATATATTTT. It specifies CASSPPVGDGNTIYF. The V call is TRBV18, the J call TRBJ1-3; maybe TRBD1 (5 bases). CDR1 KGHSH and CDR2 LQKENI come from the germline V gene. The V end was cut by 0 bases, the J end by 3 bases, with 9 bases between. The CDR3 has 15 residues.

This chain connects TRBV11-2 to TRBJ2-5; D is uncertain. Germline loops: CDR1 SGHAT, CDR2 FQNNGV. V was clipped by 4 bases and J by 5 bases, with 14 bases between them. The CDR3 totals 14 residues. The CDR3 DNA reads TGTGCCAGCAGCTACCGCCACTCCCTCGAGACCCAGTACTTC. Protein sequence: CASSYRHSLETQYF.

The V call is TRBV5-1, the J call TRBJ2-7; TRBD2 matches at 10 bases. Germline assignment: CDR1 SGHRS and CDR2 YFSETQ. V dropped 2 bases and J dropped 0; count of bases not matched to a gene: 8. The CDR3 consists of 17 residues. In nucleotides, the CDR3 is TGCGCCAGCAGCTTTTACCCCGGGACTAGCGTCTCCTACGAGCAGTACTTC. It yields the protein CASSFYPGTSVSYEQYF. Full variable domain (rest looked up from reference TRBV5-1 and TRBJ2-7): KAGVTQTPRYLIKTRGQQVTLSCSPISGHRSVSWYQQTPGQGLQFLFEYFSETQRNKGNFPGRFSGRQFSNSRSEMNVSTLELGDSALYLCASSFYPGTSVSYEQYFGPGTRLTVT.

This clone appeared a few times. This chain links TRBV14 with TRBJ2-4; 14 nucleotides line up with TRBD2. The CDR3 sequence is 19 residues long. Germline V CDR1 and CDR2: SGHDN, FVKESK. V lost 4 bases and J lost 1; bases outside the gene matches: 9. In DNA form, the CDR3 reads TGTGCCAGCAGCCCTTTGACTAGCGGGAGGGACGTGGCCAAAAACATTCAGTACTTC. It codes for CASSPLTSGRDVAKNIQYF.

The gene calls are TRBV2 and TRBJ1-3; tentatively, D is TRBD1 (5 bases). Trimming pared 4 bases from V and 4 bases from J, leaving 14 bases between. CDR3 length: 15 residues. CDR1 is SNHLY and CDR2 is FYNNEI in the germline V gene. The chain's CDR3 is CASSVNQGTGNTIYF. The DNA for the CDR3 is TGTGCCAGCAGTGTGAATCAGGGAACCGGAAACACCATATATTTT.

The rearrangement joins TRBV25-1 to TRBJ2-1; TRBD2 aligns across 9 bases. CDR1 and CDR2 from the germline V gene are MGHDK and SYGVNS. The CDR3 consists of 14 residues. The junction had 3 bases not matched to a gene; V was cut back by 4 bases and J by 5 bases. This CDR3 reads CASSVASGNNEQFF. The CDR3 nucleotides read TGTGCCAGCAGTGTTGCTAGCGGGAACAATGAGCAGTTCTTC. Full variable domain (outside the CDR3, taken from reference TRBV25-1 and TRBJ2-1): EADIYQTPRYLVIGTGKKITLECSQTMGHDKMYWYQQDPGMELHLIHYSYGVNSTEKGDLSSESTVSRIRTEHFPLTLESARPSHTSQYLCASSVASGNNEQFFGPGTRLTVL.